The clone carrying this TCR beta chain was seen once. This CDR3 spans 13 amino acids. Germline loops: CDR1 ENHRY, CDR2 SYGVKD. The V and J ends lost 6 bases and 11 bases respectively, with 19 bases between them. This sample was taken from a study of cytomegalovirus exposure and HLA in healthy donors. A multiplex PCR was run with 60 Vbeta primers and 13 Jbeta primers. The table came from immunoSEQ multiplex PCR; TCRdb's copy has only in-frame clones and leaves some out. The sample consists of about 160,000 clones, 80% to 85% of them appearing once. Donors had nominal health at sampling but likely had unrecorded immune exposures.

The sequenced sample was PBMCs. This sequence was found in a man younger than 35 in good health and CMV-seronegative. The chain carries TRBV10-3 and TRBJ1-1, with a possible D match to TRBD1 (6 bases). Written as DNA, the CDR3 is TGTGCCATCAGAGACAGGACTCAAATTGGGGCTTTCTTT. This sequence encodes CAIRDRTQIGAFF.